This T cell receptor beta chain was obtained from a study of T cell responses to AZD1222 COVID-19 vaccine. Here immunoSEQ multiplex PCR was the method, and the copy in TCRdb shows in-frame clones only, minus some. Altogether about 120,000 clones are present, approximately 86% being singletons, with the ten largest covering 2% to 3%. The CDR3 runs 14 residues. Germline CDR1 and CDR2: LNHDA and SQIVND (reference sequence). V gave up 8 bases and J gave up 7 bases, with 15 bases separating them. The chain links TRBV19 to TRBJ1-6; weak D call: TRBD1 (5 bases). The material sequenced was peripheral blood, taken 28 days after the second AZD1222 dose. The clonotype was recovered from an adult who received the AZD1222 COVID-19 vaccine. CDR3 in DNA: TGTGCCAGTCGTGAGGGGCCGCCCAATTCACCCCTCCACTTT. Amino acids: CASREGPPNSPLHF.